Shown below are 7 T cell receptor beta chains from a single sample sequenced in a study of early T cells in non-severe SARS-CoV-2 infection (dated by TCRdb to 2020 to 2023). Libraries were constructed by 5' RACE. The sample was run on a NextSeq 500. Using fastp trimming at Q25 and MiXCR clonotype assembly, TCRdb reanalyzed the public sequencing data and kept in-frame beta chains. Here each entry gathers all rows of one CDR3 protein and keeps the most common genes and DNA. This sample gives some 61,000 distinct CDR3 sequences in total; roughly an eighth of them show up just once. The leading ten clones occupy roughly 8.3% of the sample. The specimen sequenced was whole blood. Every receptor here comes from an adult who was a healthcare worker with PCR-confirmed SARS-CoV-2 infection or an uninfected control (not recorded which).

The J gene is TRBJ2-3, the V gene TRBV11-2; 10 bases agree with TRBD2. The CDR3 totals 16 residues. V trimming: 4 bases; J trimming: 2 bases; junction bases outside the gene matches: 6. Germline V CDR1 and CDR2: SGHAT, FQNNGV. CDR3 coding DNA: TGTGCCAGCAGCTCGGGACTAGCGCCTTTCACAGATACGCAGTATTTT. Translating it yields CASSSGLAPFTDTQYF.

This clonotype was seen a few times. CDR3 loop: CASSYSFRQPRNYEQYF. CDR3 sequence (DNA): TGTGCCAGCAGTTACTCATTCCGACAGCCCAGGAACTACGAGCAGTACTTC. The chain has TRBV6-6 and TRBJ2-7; tentatively, D is TRBD1 (5 bases). Looked up from germline, CDR1 is MNHNY and CDR2 is SVGAGI (reference sequence). The CDR3 totals 17 residues. With 0 bases removed from V and 3 bases from J, the gap between germline ends came to 18 bases.

This clonotype was recorded once. V is TRBV6-5 and J is TRBJ2-2, with D perhaps matching TRBD1 (6 bases). From germline, CDR1 is MNHEY and CDR2 SVGAGI. Between the trimmed V and J ends, which lost 6 bases and 4 bases, there was a span of 12 bases. The CDR3 is 14 amino acids. The CDR3 region has the DNA TGTGCCAGCAGCTGGGGGCTAAGCACCGGGGAGCTGTTTTTT. This codes for CASSWGLSTGELFF.

This clonotype was picked up a small number of times. The J gene is TRBJ1-1, the V gene TRBV28; perhaps TRBD1 as D (5 bases). The CDR3 runs to 16 residues. Germline CDR1 is MDHEN and CDR2 is SYDVKM. Deletions cut 3 bases from V and 4 bases from J, with 18 bases between. CDR3 amino acids: CASSFPVTGPGTEAFF. CDR3 bases: TGTGCCAGCAGTTTCCCCGTAACAGGTCCGGGCACTGAAGCTTTCTTT.

This clonotype was detected ten times or more. V is TRBV29-1 and J is TRBJ2-4; 7 nucleotides line up with TRBD2. Germline V gives CDR1 SQVTM, CDR2 ANQGSEA. Trimming at V came to 3 bases and at J to 4 bases, leaving 3 bases not matched to a gene. This CDR3 is built from 13 residues. Here the CDR3 reads CSVEAGAKNIQYF. CDR3 coding DNA: TGCAGCGTTGAGGCGGGAGCTAAAAACATTCAGTACTTC. Variable domain in full (rest from reference TRBV29-1 and TRBJ2-4): SAVISQKPSRDICQRGTSLTIQCQVDSQVTMMFWYRQQPGQSLTLIATANQGSEATYESGFVIDKFPISRPNLTFSTLTVSNMSPEDSSIYLCSVEAGAKNIQYFGAGTRLSVL.

The V call is TRBV3-1, the J call TRBJ1-2, with D hard to call. This CDR3 is built from 14 residues. Trimming left V 1 base short and J 5 bases short, with 11 bases between. CDR1 and CDR2 (germline): LGHDT, YNNKEL (reference sequence). This CDR3 is CASSQGPAGYGYTF. CDR3 DNA: TGTGCCAGCAGCCAAGGCCCAGCGGGGTATGGCTACACCTTC. Together with reference TRBV3-1 and TRBJ1-2, the CDR3 gives the full variable domain: DTAVSQTPKYLVTQMGNDKSIKCEQNLGHDTMYWYKQDSKKFLKIMFSYNNKELIINETVPNRFSPKSPDKAHLNLHINSLELGDSAVYFCASSQGPAGYGYTFGSGTRLTVV.

This chain uses TRBV28 with TRBJ1-1; D not certain. Germline V gene sequence: CDR1 MDHEN, CDR2 SYDVKM. V lost 3 bases and J lost 0, with 14 bases in between. The CDR3 runs 16 residues. CDR3 nucleotides: TGTGCCAGCAGTTTTATTCTACGGACTTTGAACACTGAAGCTTTCTTT. Residues: CASSFILRTLNTEAFF.